This is a list of T cell receptor beta chains from one sample in a study of identical twins. In TCRdb, the 5' RACE reads were re-called with MiXCR into one record per CDR3 protein. The table includes around 680,000 distinct CDR3 sequences, around 8.6% detected once. This sample also appeared in a second study, on yellow fever vaccine responses in identical twins.

Material: PBMCs. The receptors shown here come from a woman between 18 and 29 years old in good health. The CDR3 runs from the conserved cysteine through the conserved F or W. D genes are given only for firm matches. Not all rows give a size; the values are once, few, many and, for expanded clones, a class.

size	D	V	J	CDR3	DNA
NA	NA	TRBV6-5	TRBJ1-5	CASSSDRNSNQPQHF	TGTGCCAGCAGTTCCGACAGGAATAGCAATCAGCCCCAGCATTTT
few	NA	TRBV12-3/TRBV12-4	TRBJ2-1	CASGSAGLYNEQFF	TGTGCCAGCGGATCCGCGGGTCTTTACAATGAGCAGTTCTTC
few	TRBD1	TRBV10-3	TRBJ2-3	CAISPGQGARPGMGTQYF	TGTGCCATCAGCCCGGGACAGGGAGCCCGACCCGGCATGGGTACGCAGTATTTT
NA	NA	TRBV5-1	TRBJ2-3	CASSLVGQPGADTQYF	TGCGCCAGCAGCTTGGTAGGTCAACCGGGGGCGGATACGCAGTATTTT
NA	TRBD2	TRBV14	TRBJ2-3	CASSQEGFGTSLDDTQYF	TGTGCCAGCAGCCAAGAAGGTTTCGGGACTAGCCTGGACGATACGCAGTATTTT
few	TRBD1	TRBV10-1	TRBJ2-1	CASSEGGQGSYNEQFF	TGCGCCAGCAGCGAAGGGGGACAGGGATCTTACAATGAGCAGTTCTTC
NA	TRBD2	TRBV15	TRBJ2-3	CATSGLAGSERGQYF	TGTGCCACCTCGGGACTAGCGGGATCCGAGCGCGGGCAGTATTTT
many	NA	TRBV29-1	TRBJ1-1	CSVEHPALGTEAFF	TGCAGCGTTGAACATCCGGCATTGGGGACTGAAGCTTTCTTT
few	TRBD2	TRBV7-6	TRBJ2-3	CASSLIASGGTDTQYF	TGTGCCAGCAGCTTAATTGCTAGCGGGGGAACAGATACGCAGTATTTT
few	NA	TRBV5-5	TRBJ1-6	CASSGDSSESPLHF	TGTGCCAGCAGCGGCGACAGCAGCGAATCACCCCTCCACTTT
few	NA	TRBV29-1	TRBJ1-2	CSVEPGKDGYTF	TGCAGCGTTGAACCAGGGAAGGATGGCTACACCTTC
many	TRBD2	TRBV20-1	TRBJ2-5	CSARAGTSGGGETQYF	TGCAGTGCTAGAGCCGGGACTAGCGGGGGAGGAGAGACCCAGTACTTC
NA	TRBD1	TRBV29-1	TRBJ2-5	CSVGDRVWETQYF	TGCAGCGTTGGGGACAGGGTCTGGGAGACCCAGTACTTC
few	TRBD2	TRBV28	TRBJ2-1	CASSFTSGSSNEQFF	TGTGCCAGCAGTTTTACTAGCGGGAGTTCGAATGAGCAGTTCTTC
NA	NA	TRBV9	TRBJ2-1	CASSAPLFPRGGLSSYNEQFF	TGTGCCAGCAGCGCTCCTCTCTTCCCGAGGGGGGGACTTAGCTCCTACAATGAGCAGTTCTTC